This TCR beta chain was found in a study of T cells in localized non-small cell lung cancer. Germline loops: CDR1 SGDLS, CDR2 YYNGEE. The CDR3 extends over 14 amino acids. Trimming shortened V by 0 bases and J by 8 bases, and 12 bases separated the two germline ends. Assay used: immunoSEQ multiplex PCR; TCRdb lists only in-frame clones, some missing. The sample lists about 22,000 clones, approximately 84% occurring once. Study outcomes and limitations: In adjacent lung, a median about 50 of the top 100 tumor clones were found. Because sequencing included only one region (of the tumor), heterogeneity remains possible. The study found T cell clonality highest in uninvolved adjacent lung, above tumor.

Concerning this clone itself: The antigen remains undetermined.

Sequencing was performed on peripheral blood, taken before any cancer treatment. V gene TRBV9 combines with J gene TRBJ2-1; D is undetermined. The receptor comes from a man aged 35-69 years with stage I lung adenocarcinoma. CDR3 DNA: TGTGCCAGCAGCGTAGCTCTTTCAGGCGATGAGCAGTTCTTC. Translating it yields CASSVALSGDEQFF.